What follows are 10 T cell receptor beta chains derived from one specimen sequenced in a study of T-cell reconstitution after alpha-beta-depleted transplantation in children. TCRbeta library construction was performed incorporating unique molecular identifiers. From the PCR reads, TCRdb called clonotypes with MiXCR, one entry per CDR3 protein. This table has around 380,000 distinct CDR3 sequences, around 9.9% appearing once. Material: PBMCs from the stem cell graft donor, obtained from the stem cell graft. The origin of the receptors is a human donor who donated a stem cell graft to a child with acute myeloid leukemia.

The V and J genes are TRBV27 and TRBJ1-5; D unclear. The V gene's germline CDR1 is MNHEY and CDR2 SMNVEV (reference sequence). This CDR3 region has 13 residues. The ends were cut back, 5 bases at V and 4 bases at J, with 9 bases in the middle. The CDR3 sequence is CASSPRINQPQHF. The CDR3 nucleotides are TGTGCCAGCAGTCCACGGATAAATCAGCCCCAGCATTTT.

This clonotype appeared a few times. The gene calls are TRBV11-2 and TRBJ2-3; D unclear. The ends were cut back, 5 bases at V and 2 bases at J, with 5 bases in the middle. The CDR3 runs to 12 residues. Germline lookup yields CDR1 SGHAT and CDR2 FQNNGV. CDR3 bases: TGTGCCAGCAGCGCCTACACAGATACGCAGTATTTT. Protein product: CASSAYTDTQYF.

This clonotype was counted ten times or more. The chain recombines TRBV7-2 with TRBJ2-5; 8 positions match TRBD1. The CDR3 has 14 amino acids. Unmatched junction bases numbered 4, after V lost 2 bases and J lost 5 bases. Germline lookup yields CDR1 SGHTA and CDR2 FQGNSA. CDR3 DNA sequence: TGTGCCAGCAGCTTACTGGACAGGGTGGAGACCCAGTACTTC. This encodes CASSLLDRVETQYF.

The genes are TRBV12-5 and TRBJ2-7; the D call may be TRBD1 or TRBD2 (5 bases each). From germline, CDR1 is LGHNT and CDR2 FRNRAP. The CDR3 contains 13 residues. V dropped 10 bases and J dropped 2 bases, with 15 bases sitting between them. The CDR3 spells CATKGELPYEQYV. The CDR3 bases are TGTGCTACCAAAGGGGAGCTCCCCTACGAGCAGTACGTC.

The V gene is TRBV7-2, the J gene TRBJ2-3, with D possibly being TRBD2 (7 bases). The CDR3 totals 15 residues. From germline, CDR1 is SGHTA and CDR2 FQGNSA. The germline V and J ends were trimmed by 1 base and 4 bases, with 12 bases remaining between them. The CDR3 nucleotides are TGTGCCAGCAGCTTAGTGTCGGGGGGCGCAGATACGCAGTATTTT. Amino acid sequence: CASSLVSGGADTQYF.

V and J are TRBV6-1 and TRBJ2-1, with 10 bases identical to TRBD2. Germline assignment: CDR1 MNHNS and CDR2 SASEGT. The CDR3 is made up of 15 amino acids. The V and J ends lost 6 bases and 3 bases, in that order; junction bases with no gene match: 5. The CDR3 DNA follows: TGTGCCAGCAGGGAGGGACTAGCGTTCTACAATGAGCAGTTCTTC. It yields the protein CASREGLAFYNEQFF.

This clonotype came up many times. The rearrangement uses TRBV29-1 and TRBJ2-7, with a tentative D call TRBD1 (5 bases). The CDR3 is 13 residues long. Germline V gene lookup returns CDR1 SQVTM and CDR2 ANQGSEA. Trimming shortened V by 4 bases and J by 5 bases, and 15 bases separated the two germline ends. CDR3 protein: CSVGLTRANEQYF. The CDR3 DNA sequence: TGCAGCGTTGGCCTAACCAGGGCAAACGAGCAGTACTTC.

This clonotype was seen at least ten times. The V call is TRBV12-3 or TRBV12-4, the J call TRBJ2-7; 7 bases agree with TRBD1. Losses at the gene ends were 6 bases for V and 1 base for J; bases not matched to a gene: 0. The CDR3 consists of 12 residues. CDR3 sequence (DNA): TGTGCCAGCAGCAGGGGGTCCTACGAGCAGTACTTC. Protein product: CASSRGSYEQYF.

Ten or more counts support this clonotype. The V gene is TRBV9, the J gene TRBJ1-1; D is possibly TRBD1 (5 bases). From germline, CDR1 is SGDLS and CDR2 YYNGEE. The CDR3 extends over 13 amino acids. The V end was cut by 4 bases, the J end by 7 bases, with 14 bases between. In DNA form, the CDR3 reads TGTGCCAGCAGCCCGGGAGGGGATATTGAAGCTTTCTTT. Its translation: CASSPGGDIEAFF. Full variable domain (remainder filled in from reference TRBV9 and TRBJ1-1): DSGVTQTPKHLITATGQRVTLRCSPRSGDLSVYWYQQSLDQGLQFLIQYYNGEERAKGNILERFSAQQFPDLHSELNLSSLELGDSALYFCASSPGGDIEAFFGQGTRLTVV.

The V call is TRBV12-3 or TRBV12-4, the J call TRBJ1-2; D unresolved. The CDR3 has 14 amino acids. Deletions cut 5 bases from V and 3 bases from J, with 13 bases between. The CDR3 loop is CASSPTTDYYGYTF. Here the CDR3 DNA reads TGTGCCAGCAGTCCTACGACGGATTACTATGGCTACACCTTC.